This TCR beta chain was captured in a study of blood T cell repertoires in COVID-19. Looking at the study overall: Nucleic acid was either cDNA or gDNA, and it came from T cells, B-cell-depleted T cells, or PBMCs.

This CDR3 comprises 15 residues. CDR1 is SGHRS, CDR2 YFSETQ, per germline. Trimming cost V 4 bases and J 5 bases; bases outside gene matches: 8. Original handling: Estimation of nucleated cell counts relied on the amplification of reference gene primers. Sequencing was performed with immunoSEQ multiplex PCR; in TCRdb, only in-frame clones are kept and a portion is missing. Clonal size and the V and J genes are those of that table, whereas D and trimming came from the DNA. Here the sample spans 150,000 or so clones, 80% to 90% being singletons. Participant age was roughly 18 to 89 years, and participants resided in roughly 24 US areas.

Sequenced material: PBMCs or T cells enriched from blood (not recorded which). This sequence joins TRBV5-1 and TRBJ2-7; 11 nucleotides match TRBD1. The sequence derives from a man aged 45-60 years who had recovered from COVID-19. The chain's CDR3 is CASSLAGTGGNEQYF. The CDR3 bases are TGCGCCAGCAGCCTAGCCGGGACAGGGGGGAACGAGCAGTACTTC.